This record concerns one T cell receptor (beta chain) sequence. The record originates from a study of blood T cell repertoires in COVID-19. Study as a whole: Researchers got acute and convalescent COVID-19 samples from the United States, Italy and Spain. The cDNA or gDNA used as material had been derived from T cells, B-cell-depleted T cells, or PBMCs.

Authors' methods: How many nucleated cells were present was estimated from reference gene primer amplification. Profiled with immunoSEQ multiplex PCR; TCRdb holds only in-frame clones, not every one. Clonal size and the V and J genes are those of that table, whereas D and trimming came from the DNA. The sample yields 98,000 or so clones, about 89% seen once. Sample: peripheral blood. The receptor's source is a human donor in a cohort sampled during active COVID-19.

The CDR3 reads CASSRAKDTQYF. The CDR3 DNA follows: TGTGCCAGCAGCCGAGCGAAGGATACGCAGTATTTT. The chain has TRBV14 and TRBJ2-3, with D unresolved. The CDR3 totals 12 residues. In germline, CDR1 is SGHDN, CDR2 FVKESK. V was pared by 4 bases and J by 6 bases, with 8 bases between.